Reported below is one T cell receptor beta chain. The entry originates in a study of cytomegalovirus exposure and HLA in healthy donors. Germline trimming cut 0 bases from V and 5 bases from J; bases unmatched to any gene: 12. The germline CDR1 and CDR2 sequences are SGHTA and FQGNSA. The CDR3 contains 19 residues. The primer mix had 60 Vbeta and 13 Jbeta primers. Data came from immunoSEQ multiplex PCR; TCRdb stores just in-frame clones and leaves some out. Of around 180,000 clones listed, about 80% were seen once; the top ten hold approximately 0.99%. The sequencing sample was made of PBMCs. This sequence was found in a middle-aged woman in good health and CMV-seronegative. This chain connects TRBV7-2 to TRBJ2-1, with 11 bases identical to TRBD2. The CDR3 protein is CASSLAGGVAGGRHNEQFF. DNA of the CDR3: TGTGCCAGCAGCTTAGCAGGTGGGGTAGCGGGAGGGAGGCACAATGAGCAGTTCTTC. Full variable domain (remainder filled in from reference TRBV7-2 and TRBJ2-1): GAGVSQSPSNKVTEKGKDVELRCDPISGHTALYWYRQSLGQGLEFLIYFQGNSAPDKSGLPSDRFSAERTGGSVSTLTIQRTQQEDSAVYLCASSLAGGVAGGRHNEQFFGPGTRLTVL.